Reported below is one T cell receptor beta chain. The antigen is undetermined. This CDR3 region has 14 residues. Trimming stripped 1 base from V and 3 bases from J, with 10 bases between. This record comes from a study of response to subunit inactivated influenza vaccine. Study-wide results and caveats: New T cells are recruited in small numbers by each seasonal influenza vaccination, according to the authors' suggestion.

TCRdb called the RT-PCR reads again in MiXCR, with one record for every CDR3 protein. The sample shows some 500,000 distinct CDR3 sequences, under 15% of them seen only once. The V gene is TRBV12-3 or TRBV12-4, the J gene TRBJ2-7; D unclear. The specimen was PBMCs from blood, collected roughly 45 days after vaccination. The clonotype originates from a man aged 45 to 65 who received an inactivated influenza vaccine. The CDR3 DNA reads TGTGCCAGCAGTTTAGGGCAGGACCTCTACGAGCAGTACTTC. It is translated as CASSLGQDLYEQYF.